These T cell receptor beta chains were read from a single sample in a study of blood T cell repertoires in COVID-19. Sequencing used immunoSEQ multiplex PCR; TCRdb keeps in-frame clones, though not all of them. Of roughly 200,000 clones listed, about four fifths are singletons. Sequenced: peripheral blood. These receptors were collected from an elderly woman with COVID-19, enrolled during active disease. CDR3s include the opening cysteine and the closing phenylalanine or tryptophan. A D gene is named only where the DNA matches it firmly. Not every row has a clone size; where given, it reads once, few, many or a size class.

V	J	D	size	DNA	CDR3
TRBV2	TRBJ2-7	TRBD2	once	TGTGCCAGCAGTGACGGGGGACTAGTCTCCTACGAGCAGTACTTC	CASSDGGLVSYEQYF
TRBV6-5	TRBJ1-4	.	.	TGTGCCAGCAGTACCCGGGTCGAGGAAAAACTGTTTTTT	CASSTRVEEKLFF
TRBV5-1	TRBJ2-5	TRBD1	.	TGCGCCAGCAGCTTGGCCGGACAGGGCCGATCGCCCCAGTACTTC	CASSLAGQGRSPQYF
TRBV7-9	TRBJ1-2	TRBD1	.	TGTGCCAGCACCTACCAGTACGTCGGACAGGGAGGAGGCTACACCTTC	CASTYQYVGQGGGYTF
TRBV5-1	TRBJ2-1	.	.	TGCGCCAGCAGCTTGGTCGGGTCGAGCTCCTACAATGAGCAGTTCTTC	CASSLVGSSSYNEQFF
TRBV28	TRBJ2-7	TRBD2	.	TGTGCCAGCAAAAAACTAGCGGGAACTTCCGAGCAGTACTTC	CASKKLAGTSEQYF
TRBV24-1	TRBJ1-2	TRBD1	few	TGTGCCACCAGTGATGGGCCCGACAGGGCCTATGGCTACACCTTC	CATSDGPDRAYGYTF
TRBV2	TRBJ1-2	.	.	TGTGCCAGCAACCAGCAGGCGGGAGGCTACACCTTC	CASNQQAGGYTF
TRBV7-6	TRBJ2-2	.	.	TGTGCCAGCAGCTTAGAGGGGCGGTTAACCACCGGGGAGCTGTTTTTT	CASSLEGRLTTGELFF
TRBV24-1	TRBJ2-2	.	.	TGTGCCACCAGTGTGCGGGGGCGAACCGGGGAGCTGTTTTTT	CATSVRGRTGELFF
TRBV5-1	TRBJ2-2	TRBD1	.	TGCGCCAGCAGCTTGATGTTGGCCGGGACAGGAAACACCGGGGAGCTGTTTTTT	CASSLMLAGTGNTGELFF
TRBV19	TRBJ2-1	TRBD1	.	TGTGCCAGTACCTCGACAGGGTGGAATGAGCAGTTCTTC	CASTSTGWNEQFF
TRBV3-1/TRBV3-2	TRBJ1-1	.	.	TGTGCCAGCAGTCAAAGCCCAAACACTGAAGCTTTCTTT	CASSQSPNTEAFF
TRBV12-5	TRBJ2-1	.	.	TGTGCTAGTGGTTTGTGGGGAGGCTGGCAGTTCTTC	CASGLWGGWQFF
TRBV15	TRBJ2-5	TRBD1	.	TGTGCCACCAGTACCAATATTAGGGGACAGTACCAAGAGACCCAGTACTTC	CATSTNIRGQYQETQYF
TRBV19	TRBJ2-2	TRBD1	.	TGTGCCAGTAGGCCGGGACAGATGAACACCGGGGAGCTGTTTTTT	CASRPGQMNTGELFF
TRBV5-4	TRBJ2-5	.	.	TGTGCCAGCAGCTTGGCGGGGCAGGGGTACCAAGAGACCCAGTACTTC	CASSLAGQGYQETQYF
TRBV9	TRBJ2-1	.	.	TGTGCCAGCAGCGTAGAGGGGAACCGGGACAATGAGCAGTTCTTC	CASSVEGNRDNEQFF
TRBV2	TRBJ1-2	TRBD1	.	TGTGCCAGCCTGAGGGACAGTAACTATGGCTACACCTTC	CASLRDSNYGYTF
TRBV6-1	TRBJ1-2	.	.	TGTGCCAGCAGTGATTTAGCCCCCTACTATGGCTACACCTTC	CASSDLAPYYGYTF
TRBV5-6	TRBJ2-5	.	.	TGTGCCAGCAGCCCGGCGGGTGGCGGGAAAGAGACCCAGTACTTC	CASSPAGGGKETQYF
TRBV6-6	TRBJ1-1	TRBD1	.	TGTGCCAGCAGTCAGGGGGACACCCCGCGGATGGGCACTGAAGCTTTCTTT	CASSQGDTPRMGTEAFF
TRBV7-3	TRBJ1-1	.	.	TGTGCCAGCAGCTTCCGCGGGAACACTGAAGCTTTCTTT	CASSFRGNTEAFF
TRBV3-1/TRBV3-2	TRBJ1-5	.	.	TGTGCCAGCAGCCAAGGAAATGTAGTCCAGCCCCAGCATTTT	CASSQGNVVQPQHF
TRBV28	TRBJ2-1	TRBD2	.	TGTGCCAGCAGCCTTAGCGGGAGTCTTTCCAATGAGCAGTTCTTC	CASSLSGSLSNEQFF
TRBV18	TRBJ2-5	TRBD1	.	TGTGCCAGCTCGTCCGGACAGGGGGGAAAGACCCAGTACTTC	CASSSGQGGKTQYF
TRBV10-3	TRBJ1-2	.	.	TGTGCCATCAGTGAGGCCGACAGGACGTCGGGCTACACCTTC	CAISEADRTSGYTF
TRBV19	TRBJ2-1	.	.	TGTGCCAGTAGTAGGGGACAAGACTATCACAATGAGCAGTTCTTC	CASSRGQDYHNEQFF
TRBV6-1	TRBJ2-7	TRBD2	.	TGTGCCAGCAGTGAAGCGTGGGTAGCGGGAGAGACCCCCTACGAGCAGTACTTC	CASSEAWVAGETPYEQYF
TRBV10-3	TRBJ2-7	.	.	TGTGCCATCAGTGGGGGGGAGGGGGGCGGTAGTCACGAGCAGTACTTC	CAISGGEGGGSHEQYF
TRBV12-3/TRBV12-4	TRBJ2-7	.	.	TGTGCCAGCAGTTTAACCTGGAGGTACGAGCAGTACTTC	CASSLTWRYEQYF
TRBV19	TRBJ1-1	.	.	TGTGCCAGTAGTATGGGTCAGGGAGGGTCGGCTGAAGCTTTCTTT	CASSMGQGGSAEAFF
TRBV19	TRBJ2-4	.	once	TGTGCCAGTAGTACCCTTCAGACAGTAGTCAAAAACATTCAGTACTTC	CASSTLQTVVKNIQYF
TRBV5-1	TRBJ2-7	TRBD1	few	TGCGCCAGCAGCCGGGGACAGGAATCCTACGAGCAGTACTTC	CASSRGQESYEQYF
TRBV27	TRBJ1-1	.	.	TGTGCCAGCGTGTGGGACTCCGAAGCTTTCTTT	CASVWDSEAFF
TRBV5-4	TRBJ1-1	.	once	TGTGCCAGCAGCACAGAACGGGGCACTGAAGCTTTCTTT	CASSTERGTEAFF
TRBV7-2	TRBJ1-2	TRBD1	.	TGTGCCAGCAGCTTTCGGGACAGTAACTATGGCTACACCTTC	CASSFRDSNYGYTF
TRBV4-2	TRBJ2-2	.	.	TGTGCCAGCAGCCAAGATGTAGGGGAGCTGTTTTTT	CASSQDVGELFF
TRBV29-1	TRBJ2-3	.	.	TGCAGCGTCCTGAAGCCGGGTACAGATACGCAGTATTTT	CSVLKPGTDTQYF
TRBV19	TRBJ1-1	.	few	TGTGCCAGTACCCTCGACAGCTTGAACACTGAAGCTTTCTTT	CASTLDSLNTEAFF
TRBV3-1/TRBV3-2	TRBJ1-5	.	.	TGTGCCAGCAGCCCCCAGGCCTATCAGCCCCAGCATTTT	CASSPQAYQPQHF
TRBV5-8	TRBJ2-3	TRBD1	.	TGTGCCAGCACCGACAGGGGGCTTACAGATACGCAGTATTTT	CASTDRGLTDTQYF
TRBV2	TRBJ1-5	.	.	TGTGCCAGCACAAGCGAAGGGGGATTCAATCAGCCCCAGCATTTT	CASTSEGGFNQPQHF
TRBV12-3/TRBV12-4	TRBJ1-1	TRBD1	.	TGTGCCAGTCGACAGGGGTCTGAAGCTTTCTTT	CASRQGSEAFF
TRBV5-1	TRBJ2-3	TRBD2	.	TGCGCCAGCAGCTTGATTAGCGGGGGCACAGATACGCAGTATTTT	CASSLISGGTDTQYF
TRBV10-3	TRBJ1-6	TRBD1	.	TGTGCCATCAGTGCGTTGGGACAGCAAAATTCACCCCTCCACTTT	CAISALGQQNSPLHF
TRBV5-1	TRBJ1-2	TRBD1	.	TGCGCCAGCAGCTTGTACCCGGGACAGGGGGATGGCTACACCTTC	CASSLYPGQGDGYTF
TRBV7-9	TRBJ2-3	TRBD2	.	TGTGCCAGCACCAATTCCCCGGGGGGTAACACAGATACGCAGTATTTT	CASTNSPGGNTDTQYF
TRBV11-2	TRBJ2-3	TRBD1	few	TGTGCCAGCAGCTCGCCCGGGACAGCAACAGATACGCAGTATTTT	CASSSPGTATDTQYF
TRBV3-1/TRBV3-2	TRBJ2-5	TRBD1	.	TGTGCCAGCAGCCAAGGGGACAGTGCAAAAGAGACCCAGTACTTC	CASSQGDSAKETQYF
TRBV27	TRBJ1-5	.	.	TGTGCCAGCAGTTCTGGACAGCTTAGCAATCAGCCCCAGCATTTT	CASSSGQLSNQPQHF
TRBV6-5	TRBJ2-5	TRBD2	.	TGTGCCAGCAGTTACTCTAGCGGGCCAGAGACCCAGTACTTC	CASSYSSGPETQYF
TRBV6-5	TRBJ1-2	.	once	TGTGCCAGCAGTTCGAGGGAGGGACGTGGCTACACCTTC	CASSSREGRGYTF
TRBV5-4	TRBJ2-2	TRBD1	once	TGTGCCAGCGCCAACACAGGGGACACCGGGGAGCTGTTTTTT	CASANTGDTGELFF
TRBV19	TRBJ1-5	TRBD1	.	TGTGCCAGTAGTATCCCTGAGGGGGCTTCTAGTCAGCCCCAGCATTTT	CASSIPEGASSQPQHF
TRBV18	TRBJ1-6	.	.	TGTGCCAGCTCACCACAGGGGAGGGGCTATAATTCACCCCTCCACTTT	CASSPQGRGYNSPLHF
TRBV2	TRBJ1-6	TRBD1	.	TGTGCCAGCACTGCCAGGGGGCCCCTCCACTTT	CASTARGPLHF
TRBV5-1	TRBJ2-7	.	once	TGCGCCAGCAGCTTGGATAGGGGTGGCTACGAGCAGTACTTC	CASSLDRGGYEQYF
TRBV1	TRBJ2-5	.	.	TGCACCACCTCACTAGCGGGGTATGAGACCCAGTACTTC	CTTSLAGYETQYF
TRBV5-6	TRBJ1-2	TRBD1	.	TGTGCCAGCAGCACCGGGACAGAGGCGGGCTACACCTTC	CASSTGTEAGYTF